This T cell receptor beta chain was documented in a study of blood T cell repertoires in COVID-19. Study-wide context: Italy, Spain and the United States were the sources of the convalescent and acute COVID-19 samples. In each case, the material was cDNA or gDNA derived from T cells, B-cell-depleted T cells, or PBMCs.

Generated by immunoSEQ multiplex PCR, the TCRdb table keeps only in-frame clones and is missing some. The sample has about 200,000 clones, around 84% seen once; the top ten hold more than 3%. Germline CDR1 is MGHRA and CDR2 is YSYEKL. The CDR3 contains 15 residues. V lost 5 bases and J 2 bases, leaving 13 bases between the germline ends. In terms of age and location, participants ranged from about 18 to 100 years and lived in about two dozen US areas. Assignment of participants to cohorts was predicated upon participant-reported clinical history. The rearrangement uses TRBV4-1 and TRBJ1-5; unclear D gene. This TCR was sampled from a woman in her thirties who had been exposed to COVID-19. The sequenced sample consisted of PBMCs or T cells enriched from blood (not recorded which). The CDR3 DNA reads as TGCGCCAGCAGCAAGATTTCAACTGGCAATCAGCCCCAGCATTTT. It codes for CASSKISTGNQPQHF.